In its sample, the clone carrying this TCR beta chain was seen many times. This clone may be a read error of a much larger clone one base away. There were no patients who had received any treatment before thyroid surgery. This record belongs to a study of metastatic and nonmetastatic thyroid tumors. Study overall: Both malignant and benign thyroid patients supplied peripheral blood and tumor or nodule tissue samples, across which the repertoires of these patients were then compared.

Per the original data handling: CDR3 was compared across clinicopathological groups, and the resulting differences were used to build a distant-metastasis classifier for papillary thyroid cancer. TCRdb reanalyzed the PCR reads with MiXCR. None of the V and J calls come from the authors' own analysis; TCRdb made them. The table includes tens of thousands of clones, 10% to 15% detected once. The CDR3 runs to 16 residues. Germline loops: CDR1 MNHNS, CDR2 SASEGT. V was shortened by 5 bases and J by 0 bases, with 14 bases between the two germline ends. J is TRBJ1-3 and V is TRBV6-1; maybe TRBD1 (5 bases). Material for sequencing was blood. The TCR originated in a female donor with papillary thyroid cancer or a benign thyroid nodule (not recorded which). Some clones in this sample may be carry-over from other donors' samples. CDR3 region: CASSTSYRSSGNTIYF. CDR3 in DNA: TGTGCCAGCAGTACCTCCTACAGGTCCTCTGGAAACACCATATATTTT.